Below are 32 T cell receptor beta chains sequenced from a single sample in a study of shared clonotypes between healthy human individuals. Assay: immunoSEQ multiplex PCR; the TCRdb copy retains only in-frame clones and omits some. This table has roughly 380,000 clones, about 96% appearing once. The material sequenced was memory CD8+ T cells sorted from blood. Subset defined: CD45RO+ cells pooled with CCR7-negative TemRA cells. Receptors were obtained from a young man in good health.

The chain uses TRBV2 and TRBJ2-7, with TRBD2 matching 7 bases. Per germline, CDR1 SNHLY and CDR2 FYNNEI. Trimming cost V 7 bases and J 5 bases; bases outside gene matches: 5. This CDR3 region has 12 residues. CDR3 loop: CASTRGGDEQYF. CDR3 DNA sequence: TGTGCCAGCACTAGGGGAGGGGACGAGCAGTACTTC.

The rearrangement uses TRBV6-1 and TRBJ2-1; D call uncertain. CDR3 length: 11 residues. Germline-derived CDR1 and CDR2 are MNHNS and SASEGT. V lost 3 bases and J 8 bases, leaving 5 bases between the germline ends. DNA of the CDR3: TGTGCCAGCAGTGATTTGGATGAGCAGTTCTTC. This translates into CASSDLDEQFF.

The chain combines TRBV27 with TRBJ1-2, with unresolved D. This CDR3 spans 13 amino acids. The V gene's germline CDR1 is MNHEY and CDR2 SMNVEV (reference sequence). V was trimmed by 2 bases and J by 4 bases, leaving 8 bases between them. The CDR3 sequence is CASSLMGSYGYTF. The CDR3 bases are TGTGCCAGCAGTTTAATGGGGAGCTATGGCTACACCTTC.

This chain uses TRBV10-2 with TRBJ2-7; D possibly corresponds to TRBD1 (6 bases). The V end lost 2 bases, the J end lost 2 bases, and 7 bases lay between the germline ends. Per the germline V gene, CDR1 is WSHSY and CDR2 is SAAADI. The CDR3 spans 13 residues. CDR3 DNA: TGCGCCAGCAGTGAGCAGGGGACCTACGAGCAGTACTTC. Its translation: CASSEQGTYEQYF.

The chain combines TRBV15 with TRBJ2-2, with 7 bases fitting TRBD2. This CDR3 comprises 15 residues. Trimming at V came to 6 bases and at J to 2 bases, leaving 6 bases not matched to a gene. CDR1 LNHNV and CDR2 YYDKDF come from the germline V gene (reference sequence). The CDR3 protein is CATRTGGLNTGELFF. The CDR3 bases are TGTGCCACCAGAACGGGAGGCCTAAACACCGGGGAGCTGTTTTTT.

The rearrangement links TRBV28 to TRBJ2-3; D call uncertain. The CDR3 length is 17 residues. Deletions cut 2 bases from V and 4 bases from J, with 19 bases between. Germline CDR1 reads MDHEN; CDR2 reads SYDVKM. The CDR3 loop reads CASSLGRVDSTPDTQYF. The CDR3 DNA reads TGTGCCAGCAGTTTAGGCCGCGTAGATAGTACGCCAGATACGCAGTATTTT.

Worth noting for this clone: A read error may account for a junction end that differs from germline. The chain has TRBV9 and TRBJ1-1; D possibly corresponds to TRBD1 (6 bases). The germline V gene has CDR1 SGDLS and CDR2 YYNGEE. This CDR3 contains 12 residues. The CDR3 loop reads CASSPQGTEACF. For the CDR3, the DNA is TGTGCCAGCAGCCCCCAGGGGACTGAAGCTTGCTTT. The whole variable domain, remainder taken from reference TRBV9 and TRBJ1-1, is DSGVTQTPKHLITATGQRVTLRCSPRSGDLSVYWYQQSLDQGLQFLIQYYNGEERAKGNILERFSAQQFPDLHSELNLSSLELGDSALYFCASSPQGTEACFGQGTRLTVV.

The rearrangement uses TRBV2 and TRBJ1-5, with TRBD1 as a possible D gene (6 bases). This CDR3 region has 17 residues. Per the germline V gene, CDR1 is SNHLY and CDR2 is FYNNEI. V dropped 1 base and J dropped 0 bases, with 13 bases sitting between them. The CDR3 region is CASSEGLDSYSNQPQHF. The CDR3 nucleotides read TGTGCCAGCAGTGAAGGTCTGGACAGTTATAGCAATCAGCCCCAGCATTTT.

The rearrangement uses TRBV28 and TRBJ2-7; no clear D gene. This CDR3 is 12 amino acids long. Between the trimmed V and J ends, which lost 6 bases and 3 bases, there was a span of 9 bases. Germline V gene data show CDR1 as MDHEN and CDR2 as SYDVKM. CDR3 sequence (DNA): TGTGCCAGCAGCCAAAGGTTCTACGAGCAGTACTTC. The encoded protein is CASSQRFYEQYF.

The chain recombines TRBV5-3 with TRBJ1-2; D possibly corresponds to TRBD1 (6 bases). TRBV5-3 is reported as an ORF; its role is uncertain. This CDR3 contains 12 residues. V was pared by 4 bases and J by 8 bases, with 12 bases between. The CDR3 DNA reads TGTGCCAGAAGCGAAACAGGGTGGGGCTACACCTTC. Amino acid sequence: CARSETGWGYTF.

The chain has TRBV18 and TRBJ2-5, with D possibly being TRBD2 (6 bases). V was pared by 3 bases and J by 2 bases, with 10 bases between. The CDR3 spans 14 residues. CDR1 and CDR2 from the germline V gene are KGHSH and LQKENI. CDR3 protein: CASSPLLAQETQYF. CDR3 DNA: TGTGCCAGCTCACCTTTACTAGCACAAGAGACCCAGTACTTC. The full variable domain, in which reference TRBV18 and TRBJ2-5 provide the parts outside the CDR3, is NAGVMQNPRHLVRRRGQEARLRCSPMKGHSHVYWYRQLPEEGLKFMVYLQKENIIDESGMPKERFSAEFPKEGPSILRIQQVVRGDSAAYFCASSPLLAQETQYFGPGTRLLVL.

On this clone: Additional DNA sequences in this sample encode the identical CDR3. This chain links TRBV10-3 with TRBJ1-2, with unresolved D. The germline gives CDR1 ENHRY, CDR2 SYGVKD. The CDR3 consists of 12 residues. V dropped 3 bases and J dropped 2 bases, with 4 bases sitting between them. The CDR3 sequence: CAISEDNYGYTF. The CDR3 DNA sequence: TGTGCCATCAGTGAAGACAACTATGGCTACACCTTC.

This rearrangement joins TRBV28 to TRBJ1-5, with a possible D match to TRBD1 (5 bases). V lost 3 bases and J lost 12, with 9 bases in between. The V gene's germline CDR1 is MDHEN and CDR2 SYDVKM. CDR3 length: 11 residues. CDR3: CASSFTQGQHF. The CDR3 nucleotides are TGTGCCAGCAGTTTTACGCAGGGCCAGCATTTT.

The V call is TRBV6-1, the J call TRBJ2-1, with TRBD1 identical over 7 bases. The CDR3 runs to 12 residues. Germline values: CDR1 MNHNS, CDR2 SASEGT. Trimming took 2 bases from V and 9 from J; bases not matched to a gene: 1. The DNA for the CDR3 is TGTGCCAGCAGTGAATCAGGGGGTGAGCAGTTCTTC. Translated, it gives CASSESGGEQFF.

The rearrangement uses TRBV4-1 and TRBJ2-7; no definite D call. The germline gives CDR1 MGHRA, CDR2 YSYEKL. V lost 2 bases to trimming and J lost 3 bases, with 14 bases between them. The CDR3 sequence is 15 residues long. In nucleotides, the CDR3 is TGCGCCAGCAGCCAACCCGGGCCCTCCCGCTACGAGCAGTACTTC. This sequence encodes CASSQPGPSRYEQYF.

The chain employs TRBV6-1 and TRBJ2-5; the D gene could be TRBD1 or TRBD2 (5 bases each). From germline, CDR1 is MNHNS and CDR2 SASEGT. This CDR3 comprises 11 residues. V gave up 2 bases and J gave up 10 bases, with 8 bases separating them. The CDR3 protein is CASSEWGIQYF. CDR3 DNA sequence: TGTGCCAGCAGTGAATGGGGGATCCAGTACTTC.

The rearrangement links TRBV19 to TRBJ2-5, with D possibly called TRBD1 or TRBD2 (5 bases each). The germline V gene encodes CDR1 LNHDA and CDR2 SQIVND (reference sequence). V was cut by 6 bases and J by 3 bases, with 14 bases left in between. CDR3 length: 14 amino acids. In DNA form, the CDR3 reads TGTGCCAGTAGGTCTAGTAGAGGGGAAGAGACCCAGTACTTC. As protein: CASRSSRGEETQYF.

The V and J genes are TRBV18 and TRBJ2-3; 10 bases match TRBD2. V dropped 4 bases and J dropped 2; count of bases not matched to a gene: 12. The CDR3 is 18 amino acids. The germline CDR1 and CDR2 sequences are KGHSH and LQKENI. The CDR3 is CASSLFSTSGYNTDTQYF. The CDR3 DNA is TGTGCCAGCTCACTATTTTCGACTAGCGGGTACAACACAGATACGCAGTATTTT.

CDR3 in DNA: TGTGCCAGCAGCTTGGTTGGGGGGCGAGTTGATACGCAGTATTTT. Its protein is CASSLVGGRVDTQYF. The rearrangement links TRBV5-4 to TRBJ2-3; D possibly matches TRBD1 or TRBD2 (6 bases each). CDR3 length: 15 residues. Between the trimmed V and J ends, which lost 0 bases and 6 bases, there was a span of 14 bases. Per germline, CDR1 SGHNT and CDR2 YYREEE (reference sequence).

This clone appeared once. This chain connects TRBV9 to TRBJ2-7, with D possibly TRBD1 on 5 matching bases. V was clipped by 0 bases and J by 0 bases, with 16 bases between them. The CDR3 is 17 residues long. Germline CDR1 reads SGDLS; CDR2 reads YYNGEE. In DNA, the CDR3 is TGTGCCAGCAGCGTAGGGCCAGGGTACCGCAGCTCCTACGAGCAGTACTTC. Translating gives CASSVGPGYRSSYEQYF.

The chain carries TRBV28 and TRBJ1-1, with D tentatively TRBD1 (6 bases). Germline assignment: CDR1 MDHEN and CDR2 SYDVKM. Trimming left V 8 bases short and J 1 base short, with 17 bases between. The CDR3 extends over 15 amino acids. CDR3 protein: CASPPSQGSNTEAFF. Here the CDR3 DNA reads TGTGCCAGCCCTCCCTCACAGGGATCGAACACTGAAGCTTTCTTT.

The rearrangement links TRBV5-1 to TRBJ2-7; a weak D match, TRBD2 (5 bases). Trimming took off 4 bases at V and 5 bases at J, with 19 bases between the two ends. CDR1 and CDR2 from the germline V gene are SGHRS and YFSETQ. CDR3 length: 15 amino acids. Here the CDR3 DNA reads TGCGCCAGCAGCGGAGGACGGCGGGCCGGGGACGAGCAGTACTTC. Encoded protein: CASSGGRRAGDEQYF.

Details on this clone: This same CDR3 is encoded by further DNA sequences in the sample. The V gene is TRBV27, the J gene TRBJ1-4, with TRBD1 matching over 10 bases. V was clipped by 3 bases and J by 8 bases; unmatched bases: 0. CDR3 length: 13 amino acids. Per the germline V gene, CDR1 is MNHEY and CDR2 is SMNVEV (reference sequence). The CDR3 loop reads CASSLTGGEKLFF. In DNA form, the CDR3 reads TGTGCCAGCAGTTTGACAGGGGGCGAAAAACTGTTTTTT. Using reference TRBV27 and TRBJ1-4 for the parts outside the CDR3, the full variable domain is EAQVTQNPRYLITVTGKKLTVTCSQNMNHEYMSWYRQDPGLGLRQIYYSMNVEVTDKGDVPEGYKVSRKEKRNFPLILESPSPNQTSLYFCASSLTGGEKLFFGSGTQLSVL.

V usage is TRBV5-1 and J usage is TRBJ2-3; D is uncertain. CDR1 SGHRS and CDR2 YFSETQ come from the germline V gene. Trimming cost V 7 bases and J 4 bases, with 10 bases left between them. This CDR3 has 12 amino acids. Here the CDR3 DNA reads TGCGCCAGCGGCCTGAGCGCAGATACGCAGTATTTT. It encodes CASGLSADTQYF. Complete variable domain (other parts from reference TRBV5-1 and TRBJ2-3): KAGVTQTPRYLIKTRGQQVTLSCSPISGHRSVSWYQQTPGQGLQFLFEYFSETQRNKGNFPGRFSGRQFSNSRSEMNVSTLELGDSALYLCASGLSADTQYFGPGTRLTVL.

This clone was found once. This sequence joins TRBV7-2 and TRBJ1-3, with 7 bases matching TRBD1. Germline trimming cut 2 bases from V and 0 bases from J; bases unmatched to any gene: 13. Per the germline V gene, CDR1 is SGHTA and CDR2 is FQGNSA. The CDR3 totals 19 residues. The CDR3 region has the DNA TGTGCCAGCAGCTTAAGGGGACAGACTCTTCTTTCCTCTGGAAACACCATATATTTT. Its translation: CASSLRGQTLLSSGNTIYF.

This chain links TRBV7-9 with TRBJ1-5; D remains ambiguous. V gave up 1 base and J gave up 0 bases, with 10 bases separating them. The CDR3 totals 16 residues. The V gene's germline CDR1 is SEHNR and CDR2 FQNEAQ (reference sequence). DNA of the CDR3: TGTGCCAGCAGCTTAGATTGGGAGTATAGCAATCAGCCCCAGCATTTT. The encoded protein is CASSLDWEYSNQPQHF.

The chain has TRBV7-9 and TRBJ2-5; 9 nucleotides line up with TRBD1. The CDR3 length is 17 residues. Germline CDR1 and CDR2: SEHNR and FQNEAQ (reference sequence). J gave up 6 bases and V 5 bases, and 16 bases lay outside the gene matches. CDR3 nucleotides: TGTGCCAGCAGCGTAGAGGGGTCGGGACAGGGAGGGCAGACCCAGTACTTC. Translation: CASSVEGSGQGGQTQYF.

The V and J genes are TRBV10-3 and TRBJ2-3, with 10 bases fitting TRBD2. This CDR3 has 14 amino acids. Germline trimming cut 6 bases from V and 4 bases from J; bases unmatched to any gene: 4. CDR1 is ENHRY, CDR2 SYGVKD, per germline. CDR3 sequence (DNA): TGTGCCATCAGAGCGGGAGGGCCGTCAGATACGCAGTATTTT. It yields the protein CAIRAGGPSDTQYF.

V is TRBV7-9 and J is TRBJ2-3; TRBD2 matches 10 bases. Germline CDR1 is SEHNR and CDR2 is FQNEAQ (reference sequence). J lost 2 bases, V lost 3 bases, and 5 bases had no gene match. The CDR3 is made up of 16 amino acids. The CDR3 here is CASSFRAGGFTDTQYF. Written as DNA, the CDR3 is TGTGCCAGCAGCTTTCGAGCGGGAGGGTTCACAGATACGCAGTATTTT.

The chain recombines TRBV9 with TRBJ2-3, with 9 bases fitting TRBD2. Germline trimming cut 1 base from V and 3 bases from J; bases unmatched to any gene: 0. Germline CDR1 is SGDLS and CDR2 is YYNGEE. The CDR3 has 14 amino acids. The CDR3 loop reads CASSVSGRTDTQYF. In DNA form, the CDR3 reads TGTGCCAGCAGCGTAAGCGGGAGGACAGATACGCAGTATTTT.

The chain employs TRBV20-1 and TRBJ1-2; no definite D call. Germline CDR1 reads DFQATT; CDR2 reads SNEGSKA (reference sequence). Trimming stripped 7 bases from V and 8 bases from J, with 8 bases between. The CDR3 sequence is 9 residues long. CDR3 amino acids: CSGGSGYTF. The CDR3 DNA sequence: TGCAGTGGAGGATCGGGCTACACCTTC.

The chain couples TRBV7-6 to TRBJ2-7; TRBD2 is a possible D gene (6 bases). V was pared by 5 bases and J by 2 bases, with 16 bases between. CDR1 SGHVS and CDR2 FNYEAQ come from the germline V gene. This CDR3 has 15 residues. This chain's CDR3 is CASSLLEGTTYEQYF. CDR3 coding DNA: TGTGCCAGCAGCCTCTTGGAGGGGACCACCTACGAGCAGTACTTC.